The sequence of this T cell receptor (beta chain) was determined in a study of blood T cell repertoires in COVID-19 (dated by TCRdb to 2018 to 2021). About the investigation overall: The collaborator samples originated in the United States, Italy and Spain and spanned the acute and convalescent phases of COVID-19. Where available, HLA class I and class II types were obtained from metadata supplied by the sample provider rather than from assay-based typing. Samples were obtained from the ongoing ImmuneRACE study (first 160 participants) and from about 1,300 subjects provided by 6 global collaborators. Subjects who had been exposed to COVID-19, were actively infected with it, or had recovered from it provided the deeply sampled blood TCRbeta repertoires that made up the dataset. The repertoires were released in a freely available public database intended as a resource for research on the immune response to SARS-CoV-2. Nearly every sample came with metadata listing a de-identified subject ID, COVID-19 status, age in years and sex. The material from the prospective study consisted of cDNA or gDNA derived from T cells, B-cell-depleted T cells, or PBMCs.

Summary of the overall study and its limitations: Clinical and demographic metadata were provided uncurated, with the amount varying by source and participant.

About this clone: The antigen it recognizes is unknown. Per-base quality was not reported, and no clone a single base away is much larger than it.

Germline trimming amounts to 3 bases on V and 5 bases on J, with 10 as the count of junction bases outside the gene matches. There are 17 amino acids in the CDR3, from cysteine to phenylalanine inclusive. Of the read, only the CDR3 DNA is kept; its 51 bases are in frame from base 1. In the germline V gene (reference sequence), CDR1 corresponds to SEHNR and CDR2 to FQNEAQ. TCRbeta CDR3 regions were amplified from genomic DNA using the immunoSEQ Assay, a bias-controlled multiplex PCR. Concerning the study's data processing: Within the assay, amplification of reference gene primers was used to estimate how many nucleated cells each sample contained. Sequence reads were collapsed and filtered to measure the absolute abundance of every unique TCRbeta CDR3 rearrangement. For each sample, productive Simpson clonality was calculated by taking the square root of Simpson's diversity index across productive rearrangements. TCRdb limited this immuneACCESS table to in-frame rearrangements with V and J called. A share of clones is missing; checked studies link under half to unresolved V genes, and the rest is unexplained. V, J and clone size were drawn from that table, and D and trimming were deduced from the DNA. The sample data list 100,000 to 150,000 clones, and 88% of these were observed just once. The ten largest clones take up about 2% of the sample.

The collaborating institutions used their own protocols to collect whole blood in K2EDTA tubes. Collaborator samples were shipped for TCRbeta analysis as frozen whole blood, isolated PBMCs, or DNA extracted from either sample type. The V and J segments used are TRBV7-9 and TRBJ2-5; the central 12 bases match TRBD2. The clonotype was recovered from a man between 65 and 85 years old with active COVID-19. Sample: peripheral blood. The sequence in DNA is TGTGCCAGCAGCTTGCGGTCTAGCGGGAGGGAAGGGGAGACCCAGTACTTC. Its protein product is CASSLRSSGREGETQYF.